Below are 23 T cell receptor beta chains sequenced from a single sample in a study of T-cell reconstitution after alpha-beta-depleted transplantation in children (dated by TCRdb to about 2016). Libraries were prepared through PCR. Sequencing instrument: Illumina HiSeq 2500. Molecular barcoding was employed in the preparation of TCR libraries, with unique molecular identifiers being used to normalize TCRbeta repertoire quantification. TCRdb's own reprocessing of the public reads used fastp at Q25 and MiXCR and kept productive beta chains. Merged by CDR3 protein, the rows form single entries marked with the most common genes and DNA. A total of fewer than 700,000 distinct CDR3 sequences appear in this sample, 10% to 15% of them only once. The ten biggest clones cover about 2% of the sample. The treatment or condition label here, explained by the study, means: allogeneic hematopoietic cell transplantation with graft depleted of TCRalphabeta T cells and CD19 B cells.

Sequencing was performed on PBMCs, mostly from graft donor cells, taken 360 days after TCRalphabeta/CD19-depleted stem cell transplant. The receptor set was obtained from a male patient between 10 and 17 years old who had a stem cell transplant for acute myeloid leukemia, so the T cells may come from the graft donor.

The chain links TRBV7-9 to TRBJ2-2, with D hard to call. With 6 bases removed from V and 4 bases from J, the gap between germline ends came to 9 bases. Germline values: CDR1 SEHNR, CDR2 FQNEAQ (reference sequence). CDR3 length equals 13 residues. The CDR3 region is CASRQIFTGELFF. As DNA, the CDR3 is TGTGCCAGCAGACAGATCTTCACCGGGGAGCTGTTTTTT.

This clonotype came up a few times. The chain recombines TRBV20-1 with TRBJ2-1, with D perhaps matching TRBD2 (5 bases). V gave up 5 bases and J gave up 2 bases, with 10 bases separating them. The CDR3 is made up of 13 amino acids. Germline V gives CDR1 DFQATT, CDR2 SNEGSKA (reference sequence). The CDR3, as DNA: TGCAGTGCTGAGCGGAACCCCTACAATGAGCAGTTCTTC. Translating gives CSAERNPYNEQFF.

This clonotype was found a few times. J is TRBJ1-6 and V is TRBV29-1; 8 positions agree with TRBD1. The germline V gene has CDR1 SQVTM and CDR2 ANQGSEA. This CDR3 has 13 residues. The ends lost 7 bases at V and 7 bases at J; junction bases unmatched: 6. The chain's CDR3 is CSGRTGTNSPLHF. CDR3 bases: TGCAGCGGCAGGACAGGGACGAATTCACCCCTCCACTTT.

This clonotype was seen a few times. The rearrangement joins TRBV5-1 to TRBJ2-4, with 9 bases identical to TRBD1. In germline, CDR1 is SGHRS, CDR2 YFSETQ. The CDR3 totals 14 residues. J lost 9 bases, V lost 4 bases, and 8 bases had no gene match. CDR3 bases: TGCGCCAGCAGCGCAAACAGGGGGCCGGGCATTCAGTACTTC. It is translated as CASSANRGPGIQYF.

This clonotype was recorded many times. This chain joins TRBV14 and TRBJ2-7, with TRBD2 identical over 11 bases. J lost 3 bases, V lost 4 bases, and 8 bases had no gene match. The CDR3 length is 16 residues. Germline values: CDR1 SGHDN, CDR2 FVKESK. This CDR3 is CASSRIGTSGNYEQYF. The CDR3 nucleotides read TGTGCCAGCAGCCGGATCGGGACTAGCGGTAACTACGAGCAGTACTTC.

V usage is TRBV29-1 and J usage is TRBJ2-7; D remains unclear. This CDR3 has 11 residues. CDR1 SQVTM and CDR2 ANQGSEA come from the germline V gene. Trimming removed 1 base from V and 4 bases from J, with 5 bases in between. The CDR3 sequence: CSVEAEYEQYF. The CDR3 bases are TGCAGCGTTGAAGCGGAATACGAGCAGTACTTC.

This clonotype was seen a few times. V is TRBV27 and J is TRBJ2-5; 7 nucleotides match TRBD2. Germline trimming cut 3 bases from V and 5 bases from J; bases unmatched to any gene: 6. This CDR3 is built from 14 residues. Germline CDR1 reads MNHEY; CDR2 reads SMNVEV (reference sequence). The CDR3 reads CASSFLGLGETQYF. The CDR3 DNA follows: TGTGCCAGCAGTTTTCTCGGACTAGGGGAGACCCAGTACTTC.

This chain connects TRBV7-8 to TRBJ1-5; unclear D gene. CDR1 is SGHVS, CDR2 FQNEAQ, per germline. V lost 2 bases and J lost 4, with 3 bases in between. The CDR3 covers 12 residues. The CDR3 DNA sequence: TGTGCCAGCAGCTTAAAAAATCAGCCCCAGCATTTT. Translation: CASSLKNQPQHF.

The chain carries TRBV20-1 and TRBJ1-1, with 11 bases fitting TRBD1. The junction had 8 bases not matched to a gene; V was cut back by 3 bases and J by 8 bases. Per the germline V gene, CDR1 is DFQATT and CDR2 is SNEGSKA (reference sequence). This CDR3 comprises 14 residues. The CDR3 reads CSASAGTGGPEAFF. The CDR3 nucleotides read TGCAGTGCTAGCGCCGGGACAGGGGGTCCGGAAGCTTTCTTT.

This clonotype was picked up many times. The V gene is TRBV2, the J gene TRBJ2-1; D remains unclear. V was trimmed by 2 bases and J by 2 bases, leaving 13 bases between them. Germline V CDR1 and CDR2: SNHLY, FYNNEI. CDR3 length: 16 residues. CDR3 sequence: CASSEIPARTYNEQFF. Here the CDR3 DNA reads TGTGCCAGCAGTGAAATCCCAGCCAGAACCTACAATGAGCAGTTCTTC.

In this sample, this clonotype turned up a few times. The genes are TRBV12-3 or TRBV12-4 and TRBJ1-5, with 10 bases fitting TRBD1. V lost 1 base and J lost 10; bases outside the gene matches: 4. The CDR3 has 14 residues. The chain's CDR3 is CASSLGQGAHPQHF. CDR3 DNA sequence: TGTGCCAGCAGTTTAGGACAGGGGGCTCATCCCCAGCATTTT.

V usage is TRBV29-1 and J usage is TRBJ2-1; TRBD2 might be the D (6 bases). Deletions cut 6 bases from V and 0 bases from J, with 15 bases between. Germline V CDR1 and CDR2: SQVTM, ANQGSEA. The CDR3 totals 15 residues. CDR3 protein: CSVGVADFSYNEQFF. The CDR3 nucleotides are TGCAGCGTGGGCGTAGCGGACTTCTCCTACAATGAGCAGTTCTTC.

There are a few counts of this clonotype. V gene TRBV18 combines with J gene TRBJ2-2, with D unresolved. The V end was cut by 6 bases, the J end by 4 bases, with 9 bases between. CDR3 length equals 13 residues. CDR1 KGHSH and CDR2 LQKENI come from the germline V gene. CDR3 coding DNA: TGTGCCAGCTCTTGGAGCCCCACCGGGGAGCTGTTTTTT. Protein: CASSWSPTGELFF.

This clonotype has ten or more counts. This chain uses TRBV5-1 with TRBJ2-3, with unresolved D. Germline V lookup: CDR1 SGHRS, CDR2 YFSETQ. The CDR3 is made up of 12 amino acids. Trimming cost V 5 bases and J 0 bases, with 4 bases left between them. In DNA, the CDR3 is TGCGCCAGCAGGGTGAGCACAGATACGCAGTATTTT. The encoded protein is CASRVSTDTQYF.

This clonotype was observed a few times. The chain carries TRBV5-1 and TRBJ2-1, with D maybe TRBD2 (6 bases). The CDR3 is made up of 15 amino acids. Germline V gene lookup returns CDR1 SGHRS and CDR2 YFSETQ. Trimming removed 2 bases from V and 5 bases from J, with 14 bases in between. The CDR3 region has the DNA TGCGCCAGCAGCTTACCCGGGACTGGAGACAATGAGCAGTTCTTC. Translating gives CASSLPGTGDNEQFF.

In DNA, the CDR3 is TGTGCCAGCAGCTTAAACTCCCTCTCCTACGAGCAGTACTTC. Residues: CASSLNSLSYEQYF. The chain recombines TRBV5-5 with TRBJ2-7; D is unclear. With 2 bases removed from V and 0 bases from J, the gap between germline ends came to 9 bases. This CDR3 spans 14 amino acids. In germline, CDR1 is SGHKS, CDR2 YYEKEE (reference sequence). Drawing the rest from reference TRBV5-5 and TRBJ2-7, the complete variable domain is DAGVTQSPTHLIKTRGQQVTLRCSPISGHKSVSWYQQVLGQGPQFIFQYYEKEERGRGNFPDRFSARQFPNYSSELNVNALLLGDSALYLCASSLNSLSYEQYFGPGTRLTVT.

This clonotype was observed many times. This chain connects TRBV12-3 or TRBV12-4 to TRBJ2-1; weak D call: TRBD1 (6 bases). The V and J ends lost 6 bases and 4 bases respectively, with 16 bases between them. CDR3 length: 15 amino acids. CDR3 in amino acids: CASRRPKGEYNEQFF. The CDR3 nucleotides are TGTGCCAGCAGGAGACCCAAGGGGGAATACAATGAGCAGTTCTTC.

In this sample, this clonotype turned up a few times. The rearrangement uses TRBV18 and TRBJ2-6; no clear D gene. CDR1 KGHSH and CDR2 LQKENI come from the germline V gene. Trimming took 3 bases from V and 0 from J, leaving 12 bases between them. This CDR3 is built from 17 residues. CDR3 residues: CASSPSTVSSGANVLTF. DNA of the CDR3: TGTGCCAGCTCACCGTCTACAGTTAGCTCTGGGGCCAACGTCCTGACTTTC.

The J gene is TRBJ2-7, the V gene TRBV7-9; no clear D gene. The germline V gene encodes CDR1 SEHNR and CDR2 FQNEAQ (reference sequence). CDR3 length: 13 amino acids. Trimming took 6 bases from V and 8 from J, leaving 17 bases between them. The CDR3 here is CASSSGSSPKQYF. The CDR3 DNA reads TGTGCCAGCAGTTCCGGGTCCTCCCCTAAGCAGTACTTC.

This clonotype was seen ten or more times. The chain combines TRBV12-3 or TRBV12-4 with TRBJ2-3; 12 bases align to TRBD2. The V gene end was trimmed by 6 bases and the J gene end by 3 bases; junction bases not matched to a gene: 7. The CDR3 runs to 16 residues. The CDR3 protein is CASSAPTSGSTDTQYF. CDR3 nucleotides: TGTGCCAGCAGCGCCCCGACTAGCGGGAGTACAGATACGCAGTATTTT.

This clonotype came up a few times. V usage is TRBV7-8 and J usage is TRBJ2-6; no firm D call. The CDR3 covers 13 residues. V was pared by 7 bases and J by 2 bases, with 6 bases between. CDR1 and CDR2 (germline): SGHVS, FQNEAQ. The CDR3 nucleotides read TGTGCCAGCATCCGAACTGGGGCCAACGTCCTGACTTTC. Translating it yields CASIRTGANVLTF. Based on the CDR3 plus reference TRBV7-8 and TRBJ2-6, the full variable domain is GAGVSQSPRYKVAKRGQDVALRCDPISGHVSLFWYQQALGQGPEFLTYFQNEAQLDKSGLPSDRFFAERPEGSVSTLKIQRTQQEDSAVYLCASIRTGANVLTFGAGSRLTVL.

The genes are TRBV7-2 and TRBJ1-3; D gene unclear. Trimming took 2 bases from V and 2 from J, leaving 7 bases between them. Germline-derived CDR1 and CDR2 are SGHTA and FQGNSA. The CDR3 loop spans 14 amino acids. The CDR3 nucleotides are TGTGCCAGCAGCTTAACCGGGCCTGGAAACACCATATATTTT. Its translation is CASSLTGPGNTIYF.

This clonotype was counted between two and nine times. This chain uses TRBV7-2 with TRBJ2-7; unclear D gene. V was trimmed by 5 bases and J by 3 bases, leaving 17 bases between them. Looked up from germline, CDR1 is SGHTA and CDR2 is FQGNSA. CDR3 length equals 15 residues. CDR3 in amino acids: CASSLQIGPLYEQYF. DNA of the CDR3: TGTGCCAGCAGCCTGCAGATCGGTCCACTCTACGAGCAGTACTTC.